This T cell receptor (beta chain) was recorded in a study of blood T cell repertoires in COVID-19. Study-level background: Samples of COVID-19 (acute and convalescent) were obtained from the United States, Italy and Spain. PBMCs, B-cell-depleted T cells, or T cells provided the cDNA or gDNA that made up the material.

Original analysis: Counts of nucleated cells, estimated from reference gene primer amplification, were obtained. Some clones are missing from TCRdb's copy, which holds only in-frame ones; the method was immunoSEQ multiplex PCR. That table is the source of V, J and clone size, and D and trimming were worked out from the DNA. Of more than 200,000 clones listed, about 88% are singletons. The CDR3 contains 11 residues. V was clipped by 6 bases and J by 7 bases, with 6 bases between them. The chain uses TRBV12-3 or TRBV12-4 and TRBJ2-2; D is uncertain. This clonotype originated in a man between 65 and 80 years old with acute or convalescent COVID-19. Sequencing was done on a sample of peripheral blood. CDR3 sequence: CASRNSGELFF. CDR3 nucleotide sequence: TGTGCCAGCAGGAATAGCGGGGAGCTGTTTTTT.